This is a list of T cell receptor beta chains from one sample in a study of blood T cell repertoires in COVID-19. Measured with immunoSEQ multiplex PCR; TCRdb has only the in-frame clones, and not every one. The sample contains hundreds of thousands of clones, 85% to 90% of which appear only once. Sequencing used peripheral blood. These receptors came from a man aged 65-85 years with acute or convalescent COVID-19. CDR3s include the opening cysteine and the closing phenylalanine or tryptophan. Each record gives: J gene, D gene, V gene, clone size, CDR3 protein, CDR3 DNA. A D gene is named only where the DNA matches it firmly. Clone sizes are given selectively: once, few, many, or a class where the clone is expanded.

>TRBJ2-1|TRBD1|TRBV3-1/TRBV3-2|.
CASSHDDRVLTSYNEQFF
TGTGCCAGCAGCCATGATGACAGGGTCCTAACCTCCTACAATGAGCAGTTCTTC
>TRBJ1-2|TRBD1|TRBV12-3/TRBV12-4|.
CASTADRVIGYTF
TGTGCCAGCACTGCGGACAGGGTAATTGGCTACACCTTC
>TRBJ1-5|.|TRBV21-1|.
CASSKGRGQGSNQPQHF
TGTGCCAGCAGCAAAGGGCGGGGACAGGGGAGCAATCAGCCCCAGCATTTT
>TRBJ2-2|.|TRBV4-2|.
CASSPANTGELFF
TGTGCCAGCAGCCCGGCGAACACCGGGGAGCTGTTTTTT
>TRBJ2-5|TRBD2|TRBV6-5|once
CASSYMRLAGMETQYF
TGTGCCAGCAGTTATATGAGACTAGCAGGGATGGAGACCCAGTACTTC
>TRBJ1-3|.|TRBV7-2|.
CASSLAPGVGNTIYF
TGTGCCAGCAGCTTAGCCCCAGGGGTCGGAAACACCATATATTTT
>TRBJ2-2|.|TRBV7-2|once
CASSLKQGTGELFF
TGTGCCAGCAGCTTAAAACAGGGCACCGGGGAGCTGTTTTTT
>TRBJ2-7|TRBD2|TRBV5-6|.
CASSLGLAGTHSYEQYF
TGTGCCAGCAGCTTGGGGCTAGCGGGGACACATTCCTACGAGCAGTACTTC
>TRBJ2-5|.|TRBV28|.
CASSLKRRVGALETQYF
TGTGCCAGCAGTTTGAAGCGTCGAGTGGGTGCCCTGGAGACCCAGTACTTC
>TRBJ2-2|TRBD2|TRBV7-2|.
CASSLRGAGERTGELFF
TGTGCCAGCAGCTTAAGAGGAGCGGGGGAGAGGACCGGGGAGCTGTTTTTT
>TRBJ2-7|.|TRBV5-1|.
CASKGGDWREQYF
TGCGCCAGCAAAGGAGGGGATTGGCGAGAGCAGTACTTC
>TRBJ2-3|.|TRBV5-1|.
CASSLSSAGDTQYF
TGCGCCAGCAGCTTATCCAGCGCGGGAGATACGCAGTATTTT
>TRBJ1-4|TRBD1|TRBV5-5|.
CASSRQGPREKLFF
TGTGCCAGCAGCCGACAGGGACCGCGTGAAAAACTGTTTTTT
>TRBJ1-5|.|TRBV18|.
CATSDSSNQPQHF
TGTGCCACCTCAGACAGTAGCAATCAGCCCCAGCATTTT
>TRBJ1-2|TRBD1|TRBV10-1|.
CASGEKGGQGHYGYTF
TGCGCCAGCGGCGAGAAAGGGGGACAGGGCCATTATGGCTACACCTTC
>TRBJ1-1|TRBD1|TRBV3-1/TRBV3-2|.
CASSQLAGQGNTEAFF
TGTGCCAGCAGCCAGCTTGCGGGACAGGGGAACACTGAAGCTTTCTTT
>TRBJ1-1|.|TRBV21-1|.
CASGKGRAATEAFF
TGTGCCAGCGGAAAGGGCAGGGCGGCCACTGAAGCTTTCTTT
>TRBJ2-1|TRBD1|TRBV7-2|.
CASSLQGARANEQFF
TGTGCCAGCAGCTTACAGGGGGCGAGGGCCAATGAGCAGTTCTTC
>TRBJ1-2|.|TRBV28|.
CASSLRDYGYTF
TGTGCCAGCAGTTTGAGAGACTATGGCTACACCTTC
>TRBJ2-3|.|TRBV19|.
CASSAGSSTDTQYF
TGTGCCAGTAGTGCGGGTTCTAGCACAGATACGCAGTATTTT
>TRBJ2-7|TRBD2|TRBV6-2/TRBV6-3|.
CASSLSGGSYEQYF
TGTGCCAGCAGCCTTAGCGGGGGATCCTACGAGCAGTACTTC
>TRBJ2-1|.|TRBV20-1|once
CSASRIGDEQFF
TGCAGTGCTAGTCGGATCGGGGATGAGCAGTTCTTC
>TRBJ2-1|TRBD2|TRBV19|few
CASSYGDYGNEQFF
TGTGCCAGTAGTTATGGGGACTACGGCAATGAGCAGTTCTTC
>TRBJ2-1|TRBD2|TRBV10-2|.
CASSRSGAGGDNEQFF
TGCGCCAGCAGTCGGTCAGGGGCGGGAGGTGACAATGAGCAGTTCTTC
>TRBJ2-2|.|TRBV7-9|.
CASSLKRISGNTGELFF
TGTGCCAGCAGCTTAAAACGGATTAGCGGGAACACCGGGGAGCTGTTTTTT
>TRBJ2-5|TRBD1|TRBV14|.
CASSFDRGVETQYF
TGTGCCAGCAGCTTCGACAGGGGCGTAGAGACCCAGTACTTC
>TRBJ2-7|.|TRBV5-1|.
CASSLDRYEQYF
TGCGCCAGCAGCTTGGACAGGTACGAGCAGTACTTC
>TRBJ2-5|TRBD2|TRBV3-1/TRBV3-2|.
CASSRPSGAQETQYF
TGTGCCAGCAGCCGGCCTAGCGGGGCACAAGAGACCCAGTACTTC
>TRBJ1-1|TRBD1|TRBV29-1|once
CSGGQGRNTEAFF
TGCAGCGGGGGACAGGGGCGAAACACTGAAGCTTTCTTT
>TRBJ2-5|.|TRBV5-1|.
CASSSTRSGETQYF
TGCGCCAGCAGCTCTACGAGGTCGGGAGAGACCCAGTACTTC
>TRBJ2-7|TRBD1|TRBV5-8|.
CASNRRGQSYEQYF
TGTGCCAGCAACCGTCGGGGACAGTCCTACGAGCAGTACTTC
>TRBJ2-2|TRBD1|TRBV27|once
CASSHRDRGPGELFF
TGTGCCAGCAGTCACCGGGACAGGGGGCCCGGGGAGCTGTTTTTT
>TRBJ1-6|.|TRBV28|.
CASSPGLTPLHF
TGTGCCAGCAGTCCGGGGTTGACACCCCTCCACTTT
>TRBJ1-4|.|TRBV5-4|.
CASSPSLGVGEKLFF
TGTGCCAGCAGCCCGTCTCTCGGGGTGGGTGAAAAACTGTTTTTT
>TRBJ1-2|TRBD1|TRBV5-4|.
CASRGQSNYGYTF
TGTGCCAGCAGGGGACAGTCGAACTATGGCTACACCTTC
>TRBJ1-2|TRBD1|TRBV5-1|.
CASSSDRGRGGYTF
TGCGCCAGCAGCTCCGACAGGGGTAGAGGCGGCTACACCTTC
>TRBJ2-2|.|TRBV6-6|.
CASSYSIPGSGELFF
TGTGCCAGCAGTTACTCGATCCCGGGGTCTGGGGAGCTGTTTTTT
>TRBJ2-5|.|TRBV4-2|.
CASSQDSVLGETQYF
TGTGCCAGCAGCCAAGATTCAGTACTAGGCGAGACCCAGTACTTC
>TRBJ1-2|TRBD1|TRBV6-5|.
CASSYSLGRGHGYTF
TGTGCCAGCAGTTACTCGCTCGGCAGGGGGCATGGCTACACCTTC
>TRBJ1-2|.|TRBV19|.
CASSIETGGYGYTF
TGTGCCAGTAGTATTGAGACAGGCGGCTATGGCTACACCTTC
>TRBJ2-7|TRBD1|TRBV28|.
CASSWDRGVYEQYF
TGTGCCAGCAGTTGGGACAGAGGAGTTTACGAGCAGTACTTC
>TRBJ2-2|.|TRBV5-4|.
CASSGGGGVAVTGELFF
TGTGCCAGCAGCGGAGGTGGCGGGGTGGCGGTCACCGGGGAGCTGTTTTTT
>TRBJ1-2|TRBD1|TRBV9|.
CASSVGRGRGGGYTF
TGTGCCAGCAGCGTAGGGAGGGGGCGCGGTGGTGGCTACACCTTC
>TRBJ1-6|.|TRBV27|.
CASSLSTVGGQLSSPLHF
TGTGCCAGCAGTTTATCCACGGTCGGGGGGCAGTTAAGTTCACCCCTCCACTTT
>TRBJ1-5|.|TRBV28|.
CASSPAGQFSNQPQHF
TGTGCCAGCAGCCCTGCCGGACAGTTTAGCAATCAGCCCCAGCATTTT
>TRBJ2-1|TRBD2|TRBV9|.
CASSVGSGLAYNEQFF
TGTGCCAGCAGCGTAGGTTCGGGACTAGCCTACAATGAGCAGTTCTTC